One and the same sample provided the 4 T cell receptor beta chains below, sequenced in a study of HIV-infected patients and healthy controls. Around 530 ng RNA was reverse transcribed with alpha and beta constant-region primers. Each of the alpha and beta chains got its own library through chain-specific third strand synthesis with indices. MiXCR, applied by TCRdb to the 5' RACE reads, yields one record per CDR3 protein. The table lists under 5,000 distinct CDR3 sequences, approximately 8.3% of them singletons. Follow-up blood was drawn about 14 weeks, roughly three months, after antiretroviral therapy began. Whole blood was used without fractionation, so all unsorted peripheral T cells were included. Sequencing used blood, obtained during antiretroviral therapy. These receptors came from an adult with HIV infection.

This clonotype has more than one count but fewer than ten. The gene calls are TRBV7-9 and TRBJ1-4, with a tentative D call TRBD1 (5 bases). The CDR3 consists of 14 residues. V was cut by 0 bases and J by 4 bases, with 6 bases left in between. CDR1 and CDR2 from the germline V gene are SEHNR and FQNEAQ (reference sequence). The CDR3 coding sequence is TGTGCCAGCAGCTTAGCACAGGTTAATGAAAAACTGTTTTTT. This codes for CASSLAQVNEKLFF.

In its sample, this clonotype was seen many times. The J gene is TRBJ2-2, the V gene TRBV7-2; 7 nucleotides agree with TRBD2. V shed 11 bases and J 0 bases; nucleotides not matched to a gene: 3. Germline loops: CDR1 SGHTA, CDR2 FQGNSA. The CDR3 has 13 amino acids. This chain's CDR3 is CAGRGANTGELFF. The CDR3 DNA reads as TGTGCCGGGAGGGGAGCGAACACCGGGGAGCTGTTTTTT. The variable domain in full, with the rest retrieved from reference TRBV7-2 and TRBJ2-2, is GAGVSQSPSNKVTEKGKDVELRCDPISGHTALYWYRQSLGQGLEFLIYFQGNSAPDKSGLPSDRFSAERTGGSVSTLTIQRTQQEDSAVYLCAGRGANTGELFFGEGSRLTVL.

This clonotype was seen ten or more times. The V and J genes are TRBV12-3 or TRBV12-4 and TRBJ2-7; 11 nucleotides align to TRBD2. V was clipped by 5 bases and J by 1 base; unmatched bases: 7. The CDR3 is 16 amino acids. CDR3 sequence: CASSTGTSGSSYEQYF. The CDR3, as DNA: TGTGCCAGCAGTACCGGGACTAGCGGATCTTCCTACGAGCAGTACTTC.

The chain joins TRBV4-3 to TRBJ1-5, with 7 bases matching TRBD1. The CDR3 totals 15 residues. Germline V CDR1 and CDR2: LGHNA, YSLEER. V lost 3 bases to trimming and J lost 2 bases; unmatched junction nucleotides: 4. This CDR3 reads CASSQDDRGNQPQHF. DNA of the CDR3: TGCGCCAGCAGCCAGGATGACAGGGGCAATCAGCCCCAGCATTTT.